The TCR beta chain under discussion was sequenced for a study of cytomegalovirus exposure and HLA in healthy donors. General observations from the study: In a later analysis, TCR beta V- and J-gene trimming was associated with a missense DCLRE1C variant. As confirmed in vitro, a few CMV-associated chains were specific for CMV antigens. There were 164 TCR beta chains listed as cytomegalovirus-associated.

A note on this clone: What it binds is not known.

Primers included in the PCR were 60 Vbeta and 13 Jbeta primers. Data came from immunoSEQ multiplex PCR; TCRdb stores just in-frame clones and leaves some out. The sample carries under 90,000 clones, about nine tenths recorded once. Trimming shortened V by 5 bases and J by 0 bases, and 5 bases separated the two germline ends. The germline V gene has CDR1 MGHDK and CDR2 SYGVNS. This CDR3 comprises 14 residues. The TCR originated in a man aged 18 to 29 in good health and CMV-seronegative. Sequenced sample: PBMCs. This chain connects TRBV25-1 to TRBJ2-6, with D unresolved. CDR3 in amino acids: CASSSLSGANVLTF. The DNA for the CDR3 is TGTGCCAGCAGTTCTCTCTCTGGGGCCAACGTCCTGACTTTC.